This T cell receptor beta chain was sequenced during a study of breast tumors, draining lymph nodes, adjacent tissues. Findings of the study overall: Tumor and nontumor repertoires were significantly more similar in luminal-like than in basal-like breast cancer. Tumors had less TCR diversity than lymph nodes, more than nontumor tissue.

TCRdb recomputed calls from the multiplex PCR reads with MiXCR, one row per CDR3 protein. The sample gives some 140,000 distinct CDR3 sequences, less than 25% of which show up once; roughly 2.2% is in the top ten. This clonotype showed up many times. What it binds is unknown. Samples came from axillary lymph nodes draining the breast cancer. The junction had 8 bases not matched to a gene; V was cut back by 6 bases and J by 5 bases. Germline assignment: CDR1 SGHDT and CDR2 YYEEEE. This CDR3 is built from 14 residues. The source of this sequence is a female donor with breast cancer. Some clones in this sample may be carry-over from other donors' samples. Sequences were obtained from axillary lymph node tissue. This chain uses TRBV5-6 with TRBJ2-5; 9 bases map to TRBD1. The CDR3 spells CASTRTGEGETQYF. The DNA of the CDR3 is TGTGCCAGCACCCGGACAGGGGAAGGCGAGACCCAGTACTTC.